These 15 T cell receptor beta chains were all obtained from the same sample, sequenced in a study of shared clonotypes between healthy human individuals. The assay was immunoSEQ multiplex PCR, and TCRdb's table has in-frame clones only and misses some. The sample lists roughly 2.5 million clones, roughly 92% occurring once. What was sequenced was naive CD4+ T cells sorted from blood. Subset here: CD45RA+ positively selected. The origin of the receptors is a man aged 18 to 30 in good health.

The chain couples TRBV7-2 to TRBJ1-2; no definite D call. Germline CDR1 and CDR2: SGHTA and FQGNSA. Deletions cut 10 bases from V and 0 bases from J, with 12 bases between. The CDR3 length is 13 residues. CDR3 region: CANRGPANYGYTF. The CDR3 DNA reads as TGTGCCAACCGGGGTCCGGCTAACTATGGCTACACCTTC.

This sequence joins TRBV7-9 and TRBJ1-1, with 9 nucleotides matching TRBD1. Germline V lookup: CDR1 SEHNR, CDR2 FQNEAQ (reference sequence). The ends lost 5 bases at V and 6 bases at J; junction bases unmatched: 7. This CDR3 region has 14 residues. In DNA form, the CDR3 reads TGTGCCAGCAGCCCTCAGGGACAGGGCCCTGAAGCTTTCTTT. Protein sequence: CASSPQGQGPEAFF.

The chain recombines TRBV25-1 with TRBJ1-1; 8 bases agree with TRBD1. The CDR3 has 16 residues. Germline assignment: CDR1 MGHDK and CDR2 SYGVNS. With 4 bases clipped from V and 3 bases from J, the junction kept 10 bases outside the gene matches. The DNA for the CDR3 is TGTGCCAGCAGTGGAACCCCTCCAGGGGGCTACACTGAAGCTTTCTTT. Encoded protein: CASSGTPPGGYTEAFF.

In nucleotides, the CDR3 is TGTGCCAGCAGTTATCCCGGACTAGGGTACAATGAGCAGTTCTTC. Protein product: CASSYPGLGYNEQFF. This rearrangement joins TRBV6-5 to TRBJ2-1; 7 positions agree with TRBD2. CDR1 is MNHEY, CDR2 SVGAGI, per germline. There are 15 residues in the CDR3. V lost 3 bases, J lost 4 bases, and 6 bases stayed unmatched.

The sample holds a few counts of this clone. This chain links TRBV28 with TRBJ1-6; D gene ambiguous. There are 15 residues in the CDR3. Germline-derived CDR1 and CDR2 are MDHEN and SYDVKM. V was cut by 6 bases and J by 8 bases, with 17 bases left in between. The CDR3 reads CASSRTTEGYSPLHF. The CDR3 nucleotides are TGTGCCAGCAGCCGGACGACGGAAGGTTATTCACCCCTCCACTTT.

CDR3 nucleotides: TGTGCCTGGAGTATTCCGACAGGGGTCCGGGAGACCCAGTACTTC. Its protein product is CAWSIPTGVRETQYF. The genes are TRBV30 and TRBJ2-5; 8 bases are shared with TRBD1. Germline values: CDR1 GTSNPN, CDR2 SVGIG (reference sequence). The CDR3 loop spans 15 amino acids. Unmatched junction bases numbered 10, after V lost 2 bases and J lost 5 bases.

V is TRBV27 and J is TRBJ1-4; D gene uncertain. V lost 4 bases and J lost 8, with 11 bases in between. This CDR3 has 13 amino acids. CDR1 and CDR2 (germline): MNHEY, SMNVEV (reference sequence). The CDR3 reads CASSYGIKEKLFF. DNA for the CDR3: TGTGCCAGCAGTTACGGGATAAAGGAAAAACTGTTTTTT.

The gene calls are TRBV6-6 and TRBJ2-7, with D maybe TRBD1 (5 bases). The V end was cut by 2 bases, the J end by 7 bases, with 15 bases between. From germline, CDR1 is MNHNY and CDR2 SVGAGI (reference sequence). CDR3 size: 14 residues. The CDR3 DNA follows: TGTGCCAGCAGTTACGGGGCCAGTTCAAGGGAGCAGTACTTC. Its translation: CASSYGASSREQYF.

This chain links TRBV27 with TRBJ2-7; 8 nucleotides line up with TRBD2. V shed 4 bases, J shed 3 bases, and the junction held 5 bases outside the gene matches. There are 14 residues in the CDR3. Germline values: CDR1 MNHEY, CDR2 SMNVEV (reference sequence). CDR3 nucleotides: TGTGCCAGCAGTTCCGGGAGGGCTTTCTACGAGCAGTACTTC. This sequence encodes CASSSGRAFYEQYF.

The rearrangement links TRBV10-1 to TRBJ1-2; maybe TRBD1 (5 bases). V gave up 6 bases and J gave up 0 bases, with 26 bases separating them. Germline V lookup: CDR1 WNHNN, CDR2 SYGVQD (reference sequence). This CDR3 comprises 19 residues. CDR3 sequence (DNA): TGCGCCAGCAGACCTAAGGGACGTAAAGCCCCTCGTACTAACTATGGCTACACCTTC. Translating gives CASRPKGRKAPRTNYGYTF.

This chain joins TRBV6-6 and TRBJ2-7, with unresolved D. Trimming cost V 6 bases and J 3 bases, with 12 bases left between them. Germline-derived CDR1 and CDR2 are MNHNY and SVGAGI (reference sequence). This CDR3 has 13 residues. Here the CDR3 DNA reads TGTGCCAGCAGCCTGGACGGGTACTACGAGCAGTACTTC. It translates to CASSLDGYYEQYF.

A word on this clone: Additional DNA sequences in this sample encode the identical CDR3. V gene TRBV7-2 combines with J gene TRBJ2-7, with D possibly TRBD2 on 5 matching bases. The CDR3 contains 15 residues. The germline V and J ends were trimmed by 1 base and 0 bases, with 10 bases remaining between them. Germline assignment: CDR1 SGHTA and CDR2 FQGNSA. The DNA of the CDR3 is TGTGCCAGCAGCTTAGGGGGAGCTAGCTCCTACGAGCAGTACTTC. Amino acid sequence: CASSLGGASSYEQYF.

The rearrangement joins TRBV4-3 to TRBJ2-2; no definite D call. Between the trimmed V and J ends, which lost 1 base and 6 bases, there was a span of 15 bases. Germline lookup yields CDR1 LGHNA and CDR2 YSLEER. This CDR3 contains 16 residues. The CDR3, as DNA: TGCGCCAGCAGCCAAGTCCCCAGTGTTGGGGCCGGGGAGCTGTTTTTT. Encoded protein: CASSQVPSVGAGELFF.

This sequence joins TRBV7-8 and TRBJ2-7; a possible D gene is TRBD1 (6 bases). CDR1 and CDR2 from the germline V gene are SGHVS and FQNEAQ. Trimming cost V 1 base and J 10 bases, with 11 bases left between them. The CDR3 has 12 amino acids. The CDR3, as DNA: TGTGCCAGCAGCTTAGTACAGGGTGTACAGTACTTC. This sequence encodes CASSLVQGVQYF.

This clone occurred once. The chain combines TRBV6-1 with TRBJ2-2; D is perhaps TRBD1 or TRBD2 (5 bases each). The CDR3 extends over 15 amino acids. Trimming stripped 4 bases from V and 5 bases from J, with 14 bases between. Germline CDR1 and CDR2: MNHNS and SASEGT. This chain's CDR3 is CASSARGGGTGELFF. The CDR3 region has the DNA TGTGCCAGCAGTGCGAGGGGCGGTGGGACCGGGGAGCTGTTTTTT.